These T cell receptor beta chains were read from a single sample in a study of cytomegalovirus exposure and HLA in healthy donors. Assay used: immunoSEQ multiplex PCR; TCRdb lists only in-frame clones, some missing. The table lists around 97,000 clones, approximately 9% of them singletons, with roughly 4.7% in the top ten. What was sequenced was PBMCs. These receptors originate from a middle-aged man in good health and CMV-seropositive. Each CDR3 is given with its conserved first and last residue. The D gene is left open where the match is weak. A row's size may be missing; if present it is once, few, many or a size class.

>TRBJ1-3|few|TRBV9|-
CASSVDTVGNTIYF
TGTGCCAGCAGCGTAGACACAGTAGGAAACACCATATATTTT
>TRBJ2-1|-|TRBV10-2|TRBD2
CASSGQREGHPSRNEQFF
TGCGCCAGCAGTGGCCAGCGGGAGGGCCATCCCTCCCGCAATGAGCAGTTCTTC
>TRBJ2-2|few|TRBV28|TRBD1
CASSRRTGLFF
TGTGCCAGCAGCCGACGGACAGGGCTGTTTTTT
>TRBJ2-7|-|TRBV7-3|-
CASSLVGGVSEQYF
TGTGCCAGCAGCTTAGTAGGGGGAGTAAGCGAGCAGTACTTC
>TRBJ2-7|few|TRBV29-1|TRBD2
CSVGLADYEQYF
TGCAGCGTTGGGCTAGCGGACTACGAGCAGTACTTC
>TRBJ2-7|-|TRBV7-9|TRBD2
CASSFGWEGHYEQYF
TGTGCCAGCAGCTTTGGGTGGGAGGGCCACTACGAGCAGTACTTC
>TRBJ2-5|few|TRBV7-8|TRBD1
CASSLAGTGLQETQYF
TGTGCCAGCAGCTTAGCCGGGACAGGGTTACAGGAGACCCAGTACTTC
>TRBJ1-4|few|TRBV19|-
CASSMGGRFNEKLFF
TGTGCCAGTAGTATGGGGGGAAGGTTTAATGAAAAACTGTTTTTT
>TRBJ2-3|-|TRBV18|TRBD2
CASSPSGSVDTQYF
TGTGCCAGCTCACCGAGCGGGAGTGTGGATACGCAGTATTTT
>TRBJ2-7|-|TRBV19|TRBD1
CASSRRTGLASEQYF
TGTGCCAGTAGTCGCAGGACAGGGCTAGCCTCCGAGCAGTACTTC
>TRBJ1-5|few|TRBV5-1|-
CASVRATGTSLLHSQPQHF
TGCGCCAGCGTACGCGCAACTGGGACAAGTTTGTTACACAGCCAGCCCCAGCATTTT
>TRBJ2-1|few|TRBV11-2|TRBD2
CASSIRTSGTRLNEQFF
TGTGCCAGCAGCATCAGAACCAGCGGGACTAGGCTAAATGAGCAGTTCTTC
>TRBJ2-1|few|TRBV23-1|-
CASSQSGRGPPKSSYNEQFF
TGCGCCAGCAGTCAATCGGGCAGGGGTCCGCCTAAGAGCTCCTACAATGAGCAGTTCTTC
>TRBJ1-2|few|TRBV18|-
CASSPTTAPYGYTF
TGTGCCAGCTCACCCACGACAGCCCCCTATGGCTACACCTTC
>TRBJ2-5|-|TRBV2|TRBD2
CASSEAPSGKETQYF
TGTGCCAGCAGTGAAGCGCCTAGCGGTAAAGAGACCCAGTACTTC
>TRBJ2-1|few|TRBV11-2|-
CASSFSFREDNEQFF
TGTGCCAGCAGCTTTTCATTTAGGGAGGATAATGAGCAGTTCTTC
>TRBJ1-5|few|TRBV6-1|TRBD1
CASSARDRLQPQHF
TGTGCCAGCAGTGCACGGGACAGGCTGCAGCCCCAGCATTTT
>TRBJ1-2|-|TRBV27|-
CASSLSQRARGYTF
TGTGCCAGCAGTTTATCCCAGCGGGCAAGGGGCTACACCTTC
>TRBJ2-3|few|TRBV6-1|-
CASRRLVPTDTQYF
TGTGCCAGCAGGCGACTAGTCCCCACAGATACGCAGTATTTT
>TRBJ2-7|few|TRBV19|TRBD2
CASSKGLAGDLNEQYF
TGTGCCAGTAGCAAGGGACTAGCGGGAGATCTTAACGAGCAGTACTTC
>TRBJ2-7|-|TRBV27|-
CASSKGHPSEQYF
TGTGCCAGCAGTAAGGGACACCCGTCCGAGCAGTACTTC
>TRBJ2-3|-|TRBV27|TRBD2
CASSSPGLVTDTQYF
TGTGCCAGCAGTTCCCCGGGACTAGTCACAGATACGCAGTATTTT
>TRBJ2-1|-|TRBV29-1|-
CSVEDRGLGGNSYNEQFF
TGCAGCGTTGAAGATCGGGGGTTGGGGGGAAACTCCTACAATGAGCAGTTCTTC
>TRBJ1-3|few|TRBV29-1|-
CSVDDRTGNTIYF
TGCAGCGTTGACGACAGAACTGGAAACACCATATATTTT
>TRBJ1-3|-|TRBV2|-
CASSEERLAGNTIYF
TGTGCCAGCAGTGAAGAAAGATTAGCTGGAAACACCATATATTTT
>TRBJ1-2|-|TRBV30|-
CAWSVAGGYGYTF
TGTGCCTGGAGTGTGGCGGGCGGTTATGGCTACACCTTC
>TRBJ1-1|few|TRBV27|-
CASTPRGGLNTEAFF
TGTGCCAGCACTCCTCGCGGGGGCCTGAACACTGAAGCTTTCTTT
>TRBJ1-5|-|TRBV6-1|TRBD1
CASSEVQGAVQPQHF
TGTGCCAGCAGTGAAGTACAGGGGGCCGTTCAGCCCCAGCATTTT
>TRBJ2-7|-|TRBV5-1|-
CASSFEVRGEQYF
TGCGCCAGCAGCTTCGAGGTAAGGGGCGAGCAGTACTTC
>TRBJ2-3|-|TRBV10-3|TRBD1
CATQDRADSTDTQYF
TGTGCCACCCAGGACAGGGCCGATAGCACAGATACGCAGTATTTT
>TRBJ2-1|-|TRBV7-2|-
CASSFQGSSYNEQFF
TGTGCCAGCAGCTTTCAGGGAAGCTCCTACAATGAGCAGTTCTTC
>TRBJ2-7|once|TRBV19|TRBD1
CASNRQGDDEQYF
TGTGCCAGCAATCGACAGGGGGACGACGAGCAGTACTTC
>TRBJ1-2|many|TRBV6-5|TRBD1
CASSWTGGADGYTF
TGTGCCAGCAGTTGGACAGGGGGCGCCGATGGCTACACCTTC
>TRBJ1-2|-|TRBV18|-
CASSPLQQGNYGYTF
TGTGCCAGCTCACCTTTGCAGCAGGGCAACTATGGCTACACCTTC
>TRBJ2-1|-|TRBV29-1|-
CSVDSDRPLGNEQFF
TGCAGCGTTGACTCCGACAGGCCCCTGGGGAATGAGCAGTTCTTC
>TRBJ1-6|few|TRBV5-1|TRBD1
CASSPTGGNNSPLHF
TGCGCCAGCAGCCCGACAGGGGGCAATAATTCACCCCTCCACTTT
>TRBJ2-1|few|TRBV7-2|TRBD2
CASSRSGSSYNEQFF
TGTGCCAGCAGCCGTAGCGGGAGCTCCTACAATGAGCAGTTCTTC
>TRBJ2-1|-|TRBV11-2|TRBD2
CASSWGAGGLNEQFF
TGTGCCAGCAGCTGGGGAGCGGGAGGGTTGAATGAGCAGTTCTTC
>TRBJ2-1|few|TRBV7-3|TRBD2
CASSKLAGGFGEQFF
TGTGCCAGCAGCAAACTAGCGGGAGGGTTTGGTGAGCAGTTCTTC
>TRBJ2-1|-|TRBV20-1|-
CSAKSYNEQFF
TGCAGTGCTAAATCTTACAATGAGCAGTTCTTC
>TRBJ2-7|-|TRBV7-6|TRBD2
CASSLELLAGWLYYEQYF
TGTGCCAGCAGCTTAGAGCTCCTAGCGGGGTGGCTTTACTACGAGCAGTACTTC
>TRBJ2-7|few|TRBV7-9|TRBD2
CASSHTLAGGTYEQYF
TGTGCCAGCAGCCATACCCTAGCGGGAGGCACCTACGAGCAGTACTTC
>TRBJ2-7|-|TRBV14|-
CASSPGGFYEQYF
TGTGCCAGCAGCCCAGGAGGCTTTTACGAGCAGTACTTC
>TRBJ1-1|-|TRBV27|-
CASSFRGSSVLNTEAFF
TGTGCCAGCAGTTTTAGAGGATCCAGTGTTTTGAACACTGAAGCTTTCTTT
>TRBJ1-1|-|TRBV18|-
CASSYYRAEAFF
TGTGCCAGCTCATACTACAGGGCTGAAGCTTTCTTT
>TRBJ2-3|few|TRBV29-1|TRBD2
CSVSPGSGRTDTQYF
TGCAGCGTTTCACCGGGTAGCGGGCGCACAGATACGCAGTATTTT
>TRBJ2-5|few|TRBV27|-
CASSLRRGETQYF
TGTGCCAGCAGTTTGAGGCGGGGAGAGACCCAGTACTTC
>TRBJ2-2|-|TRBV9|TRBD2
CASSHSGTSGNTGELFF
TGTGCCAGCAGTCATAGCGGGACTAGCGGGAACACCGGGGAGCTGTTTTTT